The 11 T cell receptor beta chains presented below share a single source sample, sequenced in a study of blood T cell repertoires in COVID-19. Clones were sequenced by immunoSEQ multiplex PCR, and TCRdb holds only the in-frame ones, with some missing. The table includes about 170,000 clones, over 80% detected once. The sequencing input was peripheral blood. The receptors derive from an elderly woman with COVID-19, enrolled during active disease.

The CDR3 DNA follows: TGTGCCAGCAGCCCCCGACCGGGGGTGGCTAATGAAAAACTGTTTTTT. Translation gives CASSPRPGVANEKLFF. This chain joins TRBV7-9 and TRBJ1-4; D is perhaps TRBD1 (5 bases). V lost 5 bases, J lost 3 bases, and 16 bases lay in between. Germline-derived CDR1 and CDR2 are SEHNR and FQNEAQ (reference sequence). The CDR3 is made up of 16 amino acids. The whole variable domain, remainder taken from reference TRBV7-9 and TRBJ1-4, is DTGVSQNPRHKITKRGQNVTFRCDPISEHNRLYWYRQTLGQGPEFLTYFQNEAQLEKSRLLSDRFSAERPKGSFSTLEIQRTEQGDSAMYLCASSPRPGVANEKLFFGSGTQLSVL.

This clone showed up just a few times. This rearrangement joins TRBV3-1 (or the pseudogene TRBV3-2) to TRBJ1-3; no clear D. Trimming stripped 8 bases from V and 1 base from J, with 9 bases between. Germline CDR1 and CDR2: LGHDT and YNNKEL (reference sequence). The CDR3 consists of 13 residues. In DNA, the CDR3 is TGTGCCAGCGCGGGGAGTTCTGGAAACACCATATATTTT. Protein: CASAGSSGNTIYF.

V gene TRBV3-1 (or the pseudogene TRBV3-2) combines with J gene TRBJ1-4; 7 nucleotides line up with TRBD1. Trimming removed 4 bases from V and 7 bases from J; junction bases left unmatched: 9. The CDR3 loop spans 15 amino acids. Germline V gene sequence: CDR1 LGHDT, CDR2 YNNKEL (reference sequence). CDR3 DNA: TGTGCCAGCAGCCGTGAGGGGGCGATAGGTGAAAAACTGTTTTTT. It is translated as CASSREGAIGEKLFF.

The J gene is TRBJ2-3, the V gene TRBV5-1; 10 bases align to TRBD2. With V trimmed by 0 bases and J by 4 bases, 5 bases remained unmatched. Germline CDR1 and CDR2: SGHRS and YFSETQ. The length of the CDR3 is 16 residues. The CDR3 here is CASSLGLAGASDTQYF. The CDR3 region has the DNA TGCGCCAGCAGCTTGGGGCTAGCGGGGGCCTCAGATACGCAGTATTTT.

The chain links TRBV12-5 to TRBJ1-1, with TRBD1 identical over 9 bases. In germline, CDR1 is LGHNT, CDR2 FRNRAP. This CDR3 has 13 residues. V lost 5 bases, J lost 7 bases, and 5 bases stayed unmatched. CDR3 amino acids: CASGRGQGFEAFF. The CDR3 bases are TGTGCTAGTGGTAGAGGACAGGGGTTTGAAGCTTTCTTT.

This sequence joins TRBV11-3 and TRBJ2-6; D call uncertain. V was clipped by 5 bases and J by 1 base, with 6 bases between them. The germline V gene has CDR1 SGHNT and CDR2 YENEEA. There are 14 residues in the CDR3. The CDR3 region has the DNA TGTGCCAGCAGCCCCCCTTCTGGGGCCAACGTCCTGACTTTC. Translating it yields CASSPPSGANVLTF.

The chain links TRBV4-1 to TRBJ1-3; weak D call: TRBD1 (6 bases). There are 15 residues in the CDR3. Germline V lookup: CDR1 MGHRA, CDR2 YSYEKL. Trimming removed 4 bases from V and 2 bases from J, with 12 bases in between. This CDR3 is CASSPTGTTGNTIYF. In DNA form, the CDR3 reads TGCGCCAGCAGCCCGACCGGGACAACTGGAAACACCATATATTTT.

The chain uses TRBV5-1 and TRBJ1-4, with D hard to call. Germline V gene data show CDR1 as SGHRS and CDR2 as YFSETQ. V was trimmed by 5 bases and J by 0 bases, leaving 11 bases between them. The CDR3 runs to 15 residues. The CDR3 DNA reads as TGCGCCAGCAGGTCTATACCCGCAACTAATGAAAAACTGTTTTTT. Its protein is CASRSIPATNEKLFF.

The V call is TRBV7-6, the J call TRBJ1-1; D uncertain. Germline V gene lookup returns CDR1 SGHVS and CDR2 FNYEAQ. The CDR3 runs to 13 residues. V was shortened by 3 bases and J by 0 bases, with 5 bases between the two germline ends. CDR3 protein: CASSFTVNTEAFF. The CDR3 DNA reads as TGTGCCAGCAGCTTTACGGTGAACACTGAAGCTTTCTTT.

This chain links TRBV20-1 with TRBJ1-1, with a weak D call TRBD1 (5 bases). The CDR3 sequence is 11 residues long. Germline V CDR1 and CDR2: DFQATT, SNEGSKA (reference sequence). The ends were cut back, 6 bases at V and 5 bases at J, with 10 bases in the middle. CDR3 loop: CSALRETEAFF. The CDR3 region has the DNA TGCAGTGCCCTCAGGGAAACTGAAGCTTTCTTT.

This sequence joins TRBV11-2 and TRBJ2-5, with D maybe TRBD2 (5 bases). Trimming removed 2 bases at V and 1 base at J, with 5 bases between. Looked up from germline, CDR1 is SGHAT and CDR2 is FQNNGV. This CDR3 contains 13 residues. The CDR3 coding sequence is TGTGCCAGCAGCTTAAGCGGCCAAGAGACCCAGTACTTC. Translating it yields CASSLSGQETQYF.